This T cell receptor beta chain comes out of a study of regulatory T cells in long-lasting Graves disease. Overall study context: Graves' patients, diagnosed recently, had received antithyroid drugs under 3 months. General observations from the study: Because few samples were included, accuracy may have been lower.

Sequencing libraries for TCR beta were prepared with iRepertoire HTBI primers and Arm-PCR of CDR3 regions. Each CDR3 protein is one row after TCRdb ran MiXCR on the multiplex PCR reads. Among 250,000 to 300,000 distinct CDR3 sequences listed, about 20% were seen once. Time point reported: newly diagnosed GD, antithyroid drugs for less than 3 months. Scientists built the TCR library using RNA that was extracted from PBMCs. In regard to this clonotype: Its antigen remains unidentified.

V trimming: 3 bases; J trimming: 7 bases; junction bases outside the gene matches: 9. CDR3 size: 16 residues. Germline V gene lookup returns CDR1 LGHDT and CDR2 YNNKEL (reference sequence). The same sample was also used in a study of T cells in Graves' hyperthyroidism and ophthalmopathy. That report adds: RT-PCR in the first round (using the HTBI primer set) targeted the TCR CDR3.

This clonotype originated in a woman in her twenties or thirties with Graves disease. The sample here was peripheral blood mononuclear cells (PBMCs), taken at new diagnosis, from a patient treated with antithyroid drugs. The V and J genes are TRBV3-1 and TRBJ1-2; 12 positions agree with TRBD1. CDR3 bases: TGTGCCAGCAGCCAGGGGCCCGGGACAGGGGGCGGTGGCTACACCTTC. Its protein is CASSQGPGTGGGGYTF. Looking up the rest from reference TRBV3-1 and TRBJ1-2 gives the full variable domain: DTAVSQTPKYLVTQMGNDKSIKCEQNLGHDTMYWYKQDSKKFLKIMFSYNNKELIINETVPNRFSPKSPDKAHLNLHINSLELGDSAVYFCASSQGPGTGGGGYTFGSGTRLTVV.